This T cell receptor beta chain was sequenced in a study of memory CD4+ T cells and cytomegalovirus serostatus. The overall study: This sample comes from healthy Belgian adults, roughly 9 CMV seropositive, approximately 23 seronegative.

In the original processing: Out-of-frame sequences were removed, leaving 2,000,000 or so distinct TCRbeta sequences. Sequencing used immunoSEQ multiplex PCR; TCRdb keeps in-frame clones, though not all of them. That table is the source of V, J and clone size, and D and trimming were worked out from the DNA. The repertoire consists of about 82,000 clones, with 65% to 85% occurring once and the leading ten covering 0.78%. Germline V gene sequence: CDR1 MGHRA, CDR2 YSYEKL. The ends were cut back, 3 bases at V and 7 bases at J, with 13 bases in the middle. The CDR3 loop spans 13 amino acids. Single viable CD3+CD4+CD8-CD45RO+ cells were sorted as the memory CD4+ T cells. Total CD4+ T cells were enriched by CD4 positive selection. A single count supports this clone.

Sequenced: memory CD4+ T cells from blood. The receptor was derived from an adult in good health and CMV-seronegative. The chain is built from TRBV4-1 and TRBJ2-7; D tentatively reads TRBD1 or TRBD2 (5 bases each). CDR3 sequence (DNA): TGCGCCAGCAGCCAGGGGGTCCAACGGGAGCAGTACTTC. Amino acid sequence: CASSQGVQREQYF.